Following are 14 T cell receptor beta chains from one sample sequenced in a study of blood T cell repertoires in COVID-19. Only in-frame clones appear in the TCRdb table, and some are missing; sequencing was by immunoSEQ multiplex PCR. Counted here are fewer than 2,000 clones, about two thirds occurring once; the ten biggest clones make up around 30%. The sequenced sample was peripheral blood. These receptors originate from a man aged 70-80 years with active COVID-19.

This clone counts as large (0.1 to 1%). V is TRBV7-6 and J is TRBJ2-1; 8 nucleotides line up with TRBD1. This CDR3 is 17 amino acids long. The trim removed 2 bases at V and 8 bases at J, leaving 14 bases unmatched. The germline V gene has CDR1 SGHVS and CDR2 FNYEAQ. The chain's CDR3 is CASSLLVGTGRADEQFF. The DNA of the CDR3 is TGTGCCAGCAGCTTATTGGTCGGGACAGGAAGGGCCGATGAGCAGTTCTTC.

This chain joins TRBV25-1 and TRBJ1-6; TRBD1 matches 7 bases. Trimming removed 1 base from V and 11 bases from J; junction bases left unmatched: 8. CDR1 is MGHDK and CDR2 is SYGVNS in the germline V gene. CDR3 length: 15 residues. The CDR3 spells CASSESRTGAPPLHF. CDR3 nucleotides: TGTGCCAGCAGTGAATCCCGGACAGGAGCGCCACCCCTCCACTTT.

V usage is TRBV5-4 and J usage is TRBJ2-7; 14 bases map to TRBD2. V shed 2 bases, J shed 5 bases, and the junction held 6 bases outside the gene matches. From germline, CDR1 is SGHNT and CDR2 YYREEE (reference sequence). CDR3 length equals 16 residues. CDR3 region: CASSFRGLAGDNEQYF. In nucleotides, the CDR3 is TGTGCCAGCAGCTTTAGGGGACTAGCGGGAGATAACGAGCAGTACTTC.

This clone is labeled large (0.1 to 1%). The rearrangement uses TRBV9 and TRBJ2-7; no clear D. The CDR3 totals 14 residues. Trimming pared 0 bases from V and 5 bases from J, leaving 12 bases between. Germline CDR1 reads SGDLS; CDR2 reads YYNGEE. CDR3 sequence reads: CASSVAESSHEQYF. The DNA of the CDR3 is TGTGCCAGCAGCGTAGCCGAGAGTTCCCACGAGCAGTACTTC.

The V call is TRBV5-1, the J call TRBJ1-2; D is unresolved. Germline CDR1 is SGHRS and CDR2 is YFSETQ. The CDR3 loop spans 15 amino acids. V lost 1 base, J lost 8 bases, and 18 bases lay in between. The CDR3 protein is CASSLRTGGGDGYTF. The CDR3 DNA reads TGCGCCAGCAGCTTGAGGACTGGAGGCGGTGACGGCTACACCTTC.

This clone came up a few times. V is TRBV2 and J is TRBJ2-3; 13 bases are shared with TRBD2. The germline gives CDR1 SNHLY, CDR2 FYNNEI. V lost 4 bases to trimming and J lost 3 bases; unmatched junction nucleotides: 13. The CDR3 contains 19 residues. Here the CDR3 reads CASSGAVVTSGGRTDTQYF. In nucleotides, the CDR3 is TGTGCCAGCAGTGGTGCGGTGGTGACTAGCGGGGGGCGGACAGATACGCAGTATTTT.

V is TRBV29-1 and J is TRBJ1-1; 8 nucleotides line up with TRBD1. The CDR3 length is 14 residues. Per germline, CDR1 SQVTM and CDR2 ANQGSEA. The J segment lost 7 bases and the V segment lost 0 bases, leaving 7 bases of the junction unmatched. Written as DNA, the CDR3 is TGCAGCGTTGAAGAGCCCAGACAGGGGTATGAAGCTTTCTTT. Its protein is CSVEEPRQGYEAFF.

The chain joins TRBV4-2 to TRBJ1-2; D might be TRBD1 (5 bases). Germline loops: CDR1 LGHNA, CDR2 YNFKEQ. V shed 2 bases and J shed 3 bases, with 13 bases lying between them. The CDR3 extends over 15 amino acids. This CDR3 reads CASSQYKTGDYGYTF. CDR3 DNA sequence: TGTGCCAGCAGCCAATATAAAACAGGAGACTATGGCTACACCTTC.

The V call is TRBV3-1 (or the pseudogene TRBV3-2), the J call TRBJ1-1, with 9 bases matching TRBD1. V shed 4 bases and J 10 bases; nucleotides not matched to a gene: 7. The germline V gene has CDR1 LGHDT and CDR2 YNNKEL (reference sequence). The CDR3 extends over 13 amino acids. In DNA form, the CDR3 reads TGTGCCAGCAGCCCACAGGGGGCAAAAGGAGCTTTCTTT. Translated, it gives CASSPQGAKGAFF.

Judged by abundance, this clone is medium-sized. The gene calls are TRBV4-1 and TRBJ1-1; D might be TRBD1 (5 bases). Trimming cost V 5 bases and J 4 bases, with 14 bases left between them. Germline loops: CDR1 MGHRA, CDR2 YSYEKL. The CDR3 spans 14 residues. The CDR3 is CASSEPDSFTEAFF. The CDR3 DNA sequence: TGCGCCAGCAGCGAACCCGACAGTTTCACTGAAGCTTTCTTT.

This sequence joins TRBV7-2 and TRBJ2-7; 13 nucleotides match TRBD2. CDR3 length: 17 residues. Germline CDR1 reads SGHTA; CDR2 reads FQGNSA. V gave up 5 bases and J gave up 5 bases; unmatched junction bases: 12. This chain's CDR3 is CASSTGTSGASWDEQYF. CDR3 sequence (DNA): TGTGCCAGCAGCACTGGGACTAGCGGGGCTTCTTGGGACGAGCAGTACTTC. Full variable domain (missing parts from reference TRBV7-2 and TRBJ2-7): GAGVSQSPSNKVTEKGKDVELRCDPISGHTALYWYRQSLGQGLEFLIYFQGNSAPDKSGLPSDRFSAERTGGSVSTLTIQRTQQEDSAVYLCASSTGTSGASWDEQYFGPGTRLTVT.

The V and J genes are TRBV12-5 and TRBJ2-3, with 9 bases lining up with TRBD2. This CDR3 has 16 residues. Looked up from germline, CDR1 is LGHNT and CDR2 is FRNRAP. The junction had 7 bases not matched to a gene; V was cut back by 4 bases and J by 2 bases. The CDR3 loop is CASGSPSGVLTDTQYF. CDR3 nucleotides: TGTGCTAGTGGTTCCCCTAGCGGGGTCCTCACAGATACGCAGTATTTT.

The chain has TRBV5-5 and TRBJ1-6; D unresolved. Between the trimmed V and J ends, which lost 4 bases and 7 bases, there was a span of 9 bases. This CDR3 has 13 amino acids. The germline gives CDR1 SGHKS, CDR2 YYEKEE (reference sequence). CDR3 sequence (DNA): TGTGCCAGCAGCGCGGAGCCCAATTCACCCCTCCACTTT. This sequence encodes CASSAEPNSPLHF.

By share, this clone counts as medium-sized. This chain joins TRBV20-1 and TRBJ2-1; 8 bases map to TRBD2. Germline loops: CDR1 DFQATT, CDR2 SNEGSKA (reference sequence). V gave up 3 bases and J gave up 8 bases; unmatched junction bases: 6. CDR3 length: 13 amino acids. The CDR3 sequence is CSASLSGSDEQFF. Here the CDR3 DNA reads TGCAGTGCTAGTTTGAGCGGGAGCGATGAGCAGTTCTTC.